One sample yielded the 29 T cell receptor beta chains listed below, sequenced in a study of cytomegalovirus exposure and HLA in healthy donors. PCR primers comprised 60 Vbeta and 13 Jbeta primers. This table comes from immunoSEQ multiplex PCR, and its TCRdb copy is limited to in-frame clones, with some not included. This sample has roughly 140,000 clones, with around 79% found just once. Sequenced input: PBMCs. Receptor source: a man between 40 and 49 years old in good health and CMV-seropositive.

As to this clone: Sequence at one end of the junction differs from germline and may be a read error. The J gene is TRBJ2-5, the V gene TRBV7-9; 14 bases align to TRBD2. Germline lookup yields CDR1 SEHNR and CDR2 FQNEAQ (reference sequence). The CDR3 has 16 residues. Here the CDR3 reads CSSSSRLAGGTETQYF. As DNA, the CDR3 is TGTTCCAGCAGCTCGAGACTAGCGGGAGGGACGGAGACCCAGTACTTC.

In this sample, this clone turned up a few times. The gene calls are TRBV5-1 and TRBJ2-3; TRBD2 matches at 9 bases. Germline V gives CDR1 SGHRS, CDR2 YFSETQ. Trimming took 3 bases from V and 3 from J; bases not matched to a gene: 20. This CDR3 comprises 20 residues. The CDR3 sequence: CASSSKKFSGRATQTDTQYF. The CDR3 DNA is TGCGCCAGCAGCTCGAAAAAGTTTAGCGGGAGAGCCACTCAGACAGATACGCAGTATTTT. The entire variable domain, with the rest obtained from reference TRBV5-1 and TRBJ2-3, is as follows: KAGVTQTPRYLIKTRGQQVTLSCSPISGHRSVSWYQQTPGQGLQFLFEYFSETQRNKGNFPGRFSGRQFSNSRSEMNVSTLELGDSALYLCASSSKKFSGRATQTDTQYFGPGTRLTVL.

The rearrangement joins TRBV19 to TRBJ1-5, with D maybe TRBD1 (5 bases). Germline loops: CDR1 LNHDA, CDR2 SQIVND (reference sequence). The CDR3 runs 14 residues. The germline V and J ends were trimmed by 7 bases and 0 bases, with 10 bases remaining between them. CDR3 DNA: TGTGCCAGTATCCAACAGGATAGCAATCAGCCCCAGCATTTT. Its translation: CASIQQDSNQPQHF.

This chain joins TRBV9 and TRBJ1-2, with 7 bases identical to TRBD1. This CDR3 spans 15 amino acids. Germline CDR1 is SGDLS and CDR2 is YYNGEE. The junction had 9 bases not matched to a gene; V was cut back by 1 base and J by 6 bases. The CDR3 spells CASSVMEGQKNGYTF. The CDR3 DNA reads as TGTGCCAGCAGCGTAATGGAGGGACAGAAAAATGGCTACACCTTC.

CDR3 region: CASSQASSYNEQFF. Written as DNA, the CDR3 is TGCGCCAGCAGCCAAGCTTCCTCCTACAATGAGCAGTTCTTC. The rearrangement links TRBV4-1 to TRBJ2-1; no reliable D call. The CDR3 sequence is 14 residues long. Trimming shortened V by 1 base and J by 0 bases, and 4 bases separated the two germline ends. Per germline, CDR1 MGHRA and CDR2 YSYEKL.

This chain uses TRBV5-1 with TRBJ2-2, with a possible D match to TRBD1 (6 bases). CDR1 and CDR2 (germline): SGHRS, YFSETQ. There are 14 residues in the CDR3. V was trimmed by 2 bases and J by 4 bases, leaving 9 bases between them. CDR3 sequence reads: CASSLGQSTGELFF. CDR3 DNA: TGCGCCAGCAGCTTAGGACAGTCCACCGGGGAGCTGTTTTTT.

The chain recombines TRBV5-1 with TRBJ2-7; 7 bases are shared with TRBD1. The V and J ends lost 0 bases and 12 bases, in that order; junction bases with no gene match: 6. The germline V gene has CDR1 SGHRS and CDR2 YFSETQ. This CDR3 has 12 residues. DNA of the CDR3: TGCGCCAGCAGCTTGGGACAGGGCTTTTTGTACTTC. This translates into CASSLGQGFLYF.

The V gene is TRBV28, the J gene TRBJ1-4; the D is unclear. Germline V gene lookup returns CDR1 MDHEN and CDR2 SYDVKM. V lost 6 bases to trimming and J lost 0 bases, with 5 bases between them. The CDR3 runs 13 residues. The CDR3 DNA reads as TGTGCCAGCAGCAGGACAACTAATGAAAAACTGTTTTTT. Its translation is CASSRTTNEKLFF.

The genes are TRBV2 and TRBJ2-3; 10 bases agree with TRBD1. V dropped 4 bases and J dropped 3; count of bases not matched to a gene: 1. From germline, CDR1 is SNHLY and CDR2 FYNNEI. The CDR3 sequence is 14 residues long. The CDR3 region is CASSGQGATDTQYF. DNA for the CDR3: TGTGCCAGCAGTGGACAGGGGGCGACAGATACGCAGTATTTT.

The gene calls are TRBV5-5 and TRBJ2-3; a weak D match, TRBD2 (6 bases). Germline CDR1 is SGHKS and CDR2 is YYEKEE (reference sequence). The V and J ends lost 4 bases and 5 bases respectively, with 23 bases between them. The CDR3 spans 17 residues. CDR3 bases: TGTGCCAGCAGCCGCAGGGACTCTTCCCACTCTTTAGATACGCAGTATTTT. Protein sequence: CASSRRDSSHSLDTQYF. The full variable domain, rest sourced from reference TRBV5-5 and TRBJ2-3, is DAGVTQSPTHLIKTRGQQVTLRCSPISGHKSVSWYQQVLGQGPQFIFQYYEKEERGRGNFPDRFSARQFPNYSSELNVNALLLGDSALYLCASSRRDSSHSLDTQYFGPGTRLTVL.

Only one count was recorded for this clone. The chain carries TRBV6-6 and TRBJ2-7; D is ambiguous. The CDR3 runs to 14 residues. Trimming took off 1 base at V and 0 bases at J, with 7 bases between the two ends. The germline V gene has CDR1 MNHNY and CDR2 SVGAGI (reference sequence). The CDR3 DNA sequence: TGTGCCAGCAGTTACTTAGATCTCTCCTACGAGCAGTACTTC. Translating gives CASSYLDLSYEQYF.

The V and J genes are TRBV14 and TRBJ2-7; TRBD1 agrees at 9 bases. Unmatched junction bases numbered 4, after V lost 4 bases and J lost 3 bases. Germline V gene data show CDR1 as SGHDN and CDR2 as FVKESK. The CDR3 has 14 residues. The chain's CDR3 is CASSPTTGGYEQYF. In DNA form, the CDR3 reads TGTGCCAGCAGCCCAACGACAGGGGGCTACGAGCAGTACTTC.

This clone was counted a single time. The gene calls are TRBV2 and TRBJ2-7; TRBD2 is a possible D gene (5 bases). The CDR3 consists of 11 residues. Looked up from germline, CDR1 is SNHLY and CDR2 is FYNNEI. Trimming shortened V by 6 bases and J by 6 bases, and 9 bases separated the two germline ends. The CDR3 nucleotides are TGTGCCAGCAGGAGGGAGATCGAGCAGTACTTC. It is translated as CASRREIEQYF.

The CDR3 loop reads CASSYSGRPNTGELFF. For the CDR3, the DNA is TGTGCCAGCAGTTACTCAGGGAGGCCTAACACCGGGGAGCTGTTTTTT. The chain recombines TRBV6-5 with TRBJ2-2; D is perhaps TRBD2 (6 bases). The CDR3 runs to 16 residues. V was trimmed by 0 bases and J by 2 bases, leaving 10 bases between them. The V gene's germline CDR1 is MNHEY and CDR2 SVGAGI.

This chain joins TRBV19 and TRBJ1-4, with D possibly TRBD1 on 6 matching bases. The CDR3 has 15 amino acids. CDR1 and CDR2 (germline): LNHDA, SQIVND (reference sequence). The V end lost 4 bases, the J end lost 8 bases, and 17 bases lay between the germline ends. The CDR3 spells CASSTLDSADEKLFF. CDR3 in DNA: TGTGCCAGTAGTACTTTGGACAGTGCGGACGAAAAACTGTTTTTT.

To note about this clone: A junction end diverges from the germline sequence, so it may reflect a read error. The J gene is TRBJ2-7, the V gene TRBV7-9; 8 bases agree with TRBD2. Germline V gene data show CDR1 as SEHNR and CDR2 as FQNEAQ (reference sequence). This CDR3 is built from 17 residues. The CDR3 protein is CSSSSTPLGLAGYEQYF. The DNA of the CDR3 is TGTTCCAGCAGCTCGACACCCCTAGGACTAGCAGGCTACGAGCAGTACTTC.

The genes are TRBV5-1 and TRBJ1-3; D gene ambiguous. The CDR3 sequence is 15 residues long. CDR1 and CDR2 from the germline V gene are SGHRS and YFSETQ. V lost 0 bases to trimming and J lost 2 bases, with 9 bases between them. CDR3 region: CASSLGAVTGNTIYF. CDR3 in DNA: TGCGCCAGCAGCTTGGGGGCAGTAACTGGAAACACCATATATTTT.

The chain recombines TRBV5-6 with TRBJ1-4; D might be TRBD1 (6 bases). V lost 6 bases to trimming and J lost 11 bases, with 23 bases between them. The CDR3 has 15 amino acids. The V gene's germline CDR1 is SGHDT and CDR2 YYEEEE. The CDR3 nucleotides read TGTGCCAGCACCACACGTTGGGGGGGCCGAGAGAAACTGTTTTTT. Encoded protein: CASTTRWGGREKLFF.

The chain joins TRBV27 to TRBJ2-5; no clear D gene. The V and J ends lost 6 bases and 1 base respectively, with 12 bases between them. The CDR3 totals 14 residues. Germline lookup yields CDR1 MNHEY and CDR2 SMNVEV (reference sequence). The CDR3 loop is CASRPGITQETQYF. The CDR3 DNA sequence: TGTGCCAGCAGACCAGGCATAACCCAAGAGACCCAGTACTTC.

The rearrangement links TRBV9 to TRBJ2-6; maybe TRBD1 (5 bases). CDR3 size: 13 residues. V was clipped by 3 bases and J by 13 bases, with 14 bases between them. Germline CDR1 reads SGDLS; CDR2 reads YYNGEE. This chain's CDR3 is CASSGTGLRVLTF. CDR3 coding DNA: TGTGCCAGCAGCGGTACAGGTCTCAGGGTCCTGACTTTC.

This clone was counted between two and nine times. The chain recombines TRBV7-9 with TRBJ1-1, with 8 bases aligning to TRBD1. The CDR3 consists of 14 residues. Germline trimming cut 4 bases from V and 7 bases from J; bases unmatched to any gene: 8. CDR1 and CDR2 (germline): SEHNR, FQNEAQ (reference sequence). CDR3 bases: TGTGCCAGCAGCTCCCGACAGGGGCAAGGTGAAGCTTTCTTT. Translated, it gives CASSSRQGQGEAFF.

The rearrangement joins TRBV19 to TRBJ2-2; 8 bases agree with TRBD1. The junction had 29 bases not matched to a gene; V was cut back by 7 bases and J by 7 bases. This CDR3 is 21 amino acids long. Germline values: CDR1 LNHDA, CDR2 SQIVND (reference sequence). CDR3: CASTFILRTGTNLATGGELFF. The CDR3 coding sequence is TGTGCCAGTACCTTTATCCTCCGGACAGGGACAAACCTGGCGACTGGCGGGGAGCTGTTTTTT.

The V gene is TRBV11-1, the J gene TRBJ2-7, with TRBD1 identical over 7 bases. This CDR3 has 17 amino acids. Germline CDR1 SGHAT, CDR2 FQDESV (reference sequence). After removal of 3 bases from V and 2 bases from J, the junction contained 13 bases not matched to a gene. The CDR3 region is CASSFGLPTGIAYEQYF. In DNA form, the CDR3 reads TGTGCCAGCAGCTTCGGTCTACCGACAGGGATTGCCTACGAGCAGTACTTC.

This clone was seen more than once but under ten times. This chain uses TRBV5-1 with TRBJ2-2, with TRBD2 identical over 7 bases. V gave up 2 bases and J gave up 4 bases; unmatched junction bases: 5. In germline, CDR1 is SGHRS, CDR2 YFSETQ. The CDR3 is 15 amino acids. CDR3 amino acids: CASSFLGTTTGELFF. For the CDR3, the DNA is TGCGCCAGCAGCTTTCTCGGGACTACCACCGGGGAGCTGTTTTTT. Filled out from reference TRBV5-1 and TRBJ2-2, the complete variable domain reads KAGVTQTPRYLIKTRGQQVTLSCSPISGHRSVSWYQQTPGQGLQFLFEYFSETQRNKGNFPGRFSGRQFSNSRSEMNVSTLELGDSALYLCASSFLGTTTGELFFGEGSRLTVL.

The rearrangement links TRBV2 to TRBJ2-7; TRBD1 matches 12 bases. The CDR3 loop spans 19 amino acids. CDR1 is SNHLY, CDR2 FYNNEI, per germline. Trimming took 6 bases from V and 5 from J; bases not matched to a gene: 20. This chain's CDR3 is CASSVQGQGALAGFHEQYF. CDR3 DNA: TGTGCCAGCAGCGTCCAGGGACAGGGGGCACTAGCGGGATTTCACGAGCAGTACTTC.

The chain links TRBV4-2 to TRBJ2-7, with 10 bases lining up with TRBD2. Germline CDR1 and CDR2: LGHNA and YNFKEQ. The CDR3 runs to 15 residues. The V gene end was trimmed by 3 bases and the J gene end by 5 bases; junction bases not matched to a gene: 7. CDR3 coding DNA: TGTGCCAGCAGCCAGGCCGGGACTAGCGCCCACGAGCAGTACTTC. Its translation: CASSQAGTSAHEQYF.

The chain uses TRBV9 and TRBJ1-4; D might be TRBD1 (5 bases). The CDR3 contains 13 residues. Deletions cut 3 bases from V and 4 bases from J, with 7 bases between. Per the germline V gene, CDR1 is SGDLS and CDR2 is YYNGEE. The CDR3 reads CASSEGHNEKLFF. In DNA, the CDR3 is TGTGCCAGCAGCGAGGGGCATAATGAAAAACTGTTTTTT.

This chain joins TRBV6-6 and TRBJ2-7; possibly TRBD2 for D (6 bases). The germline V gene encodes CDR1 MNHNY and CDR2 SVGAGI (reference sequence). The ends were cut back, 6 bases at V and 0 bases at J, with 15 bases in the middle. This CDR3 is 15 amino acids long. DNA of the CDR3: TGTGCCAGCAGAGGGGCGGAGGGAAACTCCTACGAGCAGTACTTC. This translates into CASRGAEGNSYEQYF.

The J gene is TRBJ2-5, the V gene TRBV28, with TRBD2 identical over 9 bases. The ends lost 4 bases at V and 1 base at J; junction bases unmatched: 7. Germline CDR1 MDHEN, CDR2 SYDVKM. This CDR3 has 16 amino acids. In nucleotides, the CDR3 is TGTGCCAGCAGTTCCCACCGCGGGGGGGCCCAAGAGACCCAGTACTTC. This codes for CASSSHRGGAQETQYF.